These T cell receptor beta chains were read from a single sample in a study of cytotoxic CD8 clonotypes in ibrutinib-treated CLL. Profiled with immunoSEQ multiplex PCR; TCRdb holds only in-frame clones, not every one. The repertoire holds tens of thousands of clones, with about 70% as singletons. The sample consisted of PBMCs, taken after 24 months of ibrutinib treatment. All receptors come from a human donor with chronic lymphocytic leukemia. Both conserved end residues are part of each CDR3. Fields, in order: V gene, clone size, D gene, CDR3 length, J gene, CDR3 DNA, CDR3 protein. A D gene is named only where the DNA matches it firmly. Where a row states a size, it is once, few, many or the class of an expanded clone; other rows omit it.

TRBV18	.	TRBD1	16	TRBJ1-3	TGTGCCAGCTCACCTGGACAGGGGTCCTCTGGAAACACCATATATTTT	CASSPGQGSSGNTIYF
TRBV2	.	TRBD1	14	TRBJ2-7	TGTGCCAGCAGGGAACAGGGGGCCACCTACGAGCAGTACTTC	CASREQGATYEQYF
TRBV18	once	TRBD1	15	TRBJ2-7	TGTGCCAGCTCACCGGGGACAGGGGGTCCAAACGAGCAGTACTTC	CASSPGTGGPNEQYF
TRBV9	.	TRBD1	17	TRBJ2-2	TGTGCCAGCAGCGCTCCCGGGACAGGGGGCAGGGGCGGGGAGCTGTTTTTT	CASSAPGTGGRGGELFF
TRBV10-1	.	.	14	TRBJ2-7	TGCGCCAGCAGTGCGGGCCCCCAAGGGTACGAGCAGTACTTC	CASSAGPQGYEQYF
TRBV5-4	.	.	15	TRBJ2-7	TGTGCCAGCAGCTGGGGTGTTGGGAGCTCCTACGAGCAGTACTTC	CASSWGVGSSYEQYF
TRBV19	.	.	13	TRBJ1-2	TGTGCCAGTAGTCTTTGGACCGATAATGGCTACACCTTC	CASSLWTDNGYTF
TRBV7-2	.	.	14	TRBJ2-7	TGTGCCAGCAAACTAGGAGGGGGGGCGCAGGAGCAGTACTTC	CASKLGGGAQEQYF
TRBV5-6	few	.	15	TRBJ1-6	TGTGCCAGCAGCTTGGTGGGCAGTATGAATTCACCCCTCCACTTT	CASSLVGSMNSPLHF
TRBV12-5	.	.	13	TRBJ1-5	TGTGCTAGTGGAGCGGGAACGGGTCAGCCCCAGCATTTT	CASGAGTGQPQHF
TRBV5-1	.	.	16	TRBJ1-2	TGCGCCAGCAGTCTTACCCCGAACAGGGCTGGGGGTGGCTACACCTTC	CASSLTPNRAGGGYTF
TRBV7-2	.	.	14	TRBJ1-2	TGTGCCAGCAGCTTACCCCTCCCTTTGTATGGCTACACCTTC	CASSLPLPLYGYTF
TRBV5-6	few	.	14	TRBJ1-5	TGTGCCAGCAGCTTTCAGGGACGCAATCAGCCCCAGCATTTT	CASSFQGRNQPQHF
TRBV2	few	.	14	TRBJ1-1	TGTGCCAGCAAGTCGGATGCGGGGAACACTGAAGCTTTCTTT	CASKSDAGNTEAFF
TRBV19	.	.	15	TRBJ2-6	TGTGCCAGTAGTGGCAGGGGTTCTGGGGCCAACGTCCTGACTTTC	CASSGRGSGANVLTF
TRBV2	.	.	15	TRBJ2-3	TGTGCCAGCAATAAAGGGGGACTAAACACAGATACGCAGTATTTT	CASNKGGLNTDTQYF
TRBV19	few	.	14	TRBJ2-3	TGTGCCAGTAGTATACAGCTTAGCACAGATACGCAGTATTTT	CASSIQLSTDTQYF
TRBV5-1	.	.	15	TRBJ1-2	TGCGCCAGCAGCTTCCGGGACCTCAGGAGCTATGGCTACACCTTC	CASSFRDLRSYGYTF
TRBV5-1	.	.	14	TRBJ2-5	TGCGCCAGCAGCCTAATCGGGGTACAAGAGACCCAGTACTTC	CASSLIGVQETQYF
TRBV29-1	few	.	11	TRBJ1-1	TGCAGCGTTTTTATGAACACTGAAGCTTTCTTT	CSVFMNTEAFF
TRBV7-2	.	.	14	TRBJ2-3	TGTGCCAGCAGCTTAGTGGCTCCCGAGGGTACGCAGTATTTT	CASSLVAPEGTQYF
TRBV12-2	.	.	18	TRBJ2-7	TGTGCAAGTCGCTTATCATCTCGGGACACCGAAGGTATCCACGAGCAGTACTTC	CASRLSSRDTEGIHEQYF
TRBV2	few	.	15	TRBJ2-7	TGTGCCAGCAGTGAGCGGCTAGGCCCTAGGTACGAGCAGTACTTC	CASSERLGPRYEQYF
TRBV11-2	.	TRBD1	11	TRBJ1-3	TGTGCCAGCAGCCGGACAGGGAGTACGCACTTT	CASSRTGSTHF
TRBV19	.	.	16	TRBJ1-2	TGTGCCAGTAGTAGCGGTACGAGGACACCTAACTATGGCTACACCTTC	CASSSGTRTPNYGYTF
TRBV5-1	.	TRBD1	15	TRBJ1-5	TGCGCCAGCAGCTTGGAGGGGGCTCCTCATCAGCCCCAGCATTTT	CASSLEGAPHQPQHF
TRBV18	many	.	12	TRBJ2-3	TGTGCCAGCTCACGCTCGGTAGATACGCAGTATTTT	CASSRSVDTQYF
TRBV5-1	.	TRBD2	17	TRBJ2-2	TGCGCCAGCAGCGCCCCTAGCGGGGGGGCCCTCACCGGGGAGCTGTTTTTT	CASSAPSGGALTGELFF
TRBV11-1	.	.	12	TRBJ2-5	TGTGCCAGCAGCTTAGTTTCGGAGACCCAGTACTTC	CASSLVSETQYF
TRBV6-1	few	.	12	TRBJ1-4	TGTGCCAGCAGTGACCGGGGAGAAAAACTGTTTTTT	CASSDRGEKLFF
TRBV18	.	.	13	TRBJ2-5	TGTGCCAGCTCACCCACCAATCTAGAGACCCAGTACTTC	CASSPTNLETQYF
TRBV5-1	.	.	15	TRBJ2-5	TGCGCCAGCAGCTTGGGATCACAGGGAGGAGAGACCCAGTACTTC	CASSLGSQGGETQYF
TRBV2	once	TRBD1	13	TRBJ1-1	TGTGCCAGCAAGAGAGACAGGGCCACTGAAGCTTTCTTT	CASKRDRATEAFF
TRBV10-2	.	.	17	TRBJ1-5	TGCGCCAGCAGTGAGTCTGGGGGGCTGACAGTCAATCAGCCCCAGCATTTT	CASSESGGLTVNQPQHF
TRBV4-1	.	.	15	TRBJ1-5	TGCGCCAGCAGCCAAGATGAAGGGGACAATCAGCCCCAGCATTTT	CASSQDEGDNQPQHF
TRBV5-1	few	.	13	TRBJ1-4	TGCGCCAGCAGCCCCGAGGGCGGTGAAAAACTGTTTTTT	CASSPEGGEKLFF
TRBV6-1	many	TRBD1	15	TRBJ1-5	TGTGCCAGCAGTATTGGACAGGGGACCACTCAGCCCCAGCATTTT	CASSIGQGTTQPQHF
TRBV5-1	.	.	14	TRBJ2-7	TGCGCCAGCAGCTTGGGGACGGGTTGGAACGAGCAGTACTTC	CASSLGTGWNEQYF
TRBV2	.	.	13	TRBJ1-6	TGTGCCAGCAGCAGAACAGGAGATTCACCCCTCCACTTT	CASSRTGDSPLHF
TRBV2	.	.	15	TRBJ2-5	TGTGCCAGCAGTTTCCAGGGACGACTCCAAGAGACCCAGTACTTC	CASSFQGRLQETQYF
TRBV4-3	.	TRBD1	17	TRBJ1-2	TGCGCCAGCAGCCAATTGGGCCCTGGGACAGTGTTATATGGCTACACCTTC	CASSQLGPGTVLYGYTF
TRBV28	once	.	12	TRBJ2-7	TGTGCCAGCAGTTGGTCGGCCTACGAGCAGTACTTC	CASSWSAYEQYF
TRBV6-1	.	.	13	TRBJ2-7	TGTGCCAGCAGCCGGGACACTAACTACGAGCAGTACTTC	CASSRDTNYEQYF
TRBV5-6	few	.	15	TRBJ2-4	TGTGCCAGCAGCAGAGGGGGGTCGGCCAAAAACATTCAGTACTTC	CASSRGGSAKNIQYF
TRBV25-1	.	.	13	TRBJ2-1	TGTGCCAGCAGTGAATACGGCAACAATGAGCAGTTCTTC	CASSEYGNNEQFF
TRBV28	.	.	11	TRBJ2-5	TGTGCCAGCAGTACGAAAGAGACCCAGTACTTC	CASSTKETQYF
TRBV20-1	.	.	11	TRBJ1-3	TGCAGTGCTAGAGCTGGAAACACCATATATTTT	CSARAGNTIYF
TRBV5-6	.	TRBD2	15	TRBJ2-5	TGTGCCAGCAGCACCCCGGGACTACCCTCGGAGACCCAGTACTTC	CASSTPGLPSETQYF
TRBV7-9	once	TRBD1	16	TRBJ2-7	TGTGCCAGCAGCGCAAGCTCCGGGACAGGGAACTACGAGCAGTACTTC	CASSASSGTGNYEQYF
TRBV27	.	.	14	TRBJ1-5	TGTGCCAGCAGGTTCGCGGGAGTTGGACAGCCCCAGCATTTT	CASRFAGVGQPQHF
TRBV2	.	.	14	TRBJ1-2	TGTGCCAGCAGTCCTCAGGGCAGGGTCTTGGGCTACACCTTC	CASSPQGRVLGYTF
TRBV11-2	once	TRBD2	12	TRBJ2-7	TGTGCCAGCAGCTTATTACAGGCGGGGGAGTACTTC	CASSLLQAGEYF
TRBV2	.	.	15	TRBJ2-4	TGTGCCAGCAGAGAGGACAACATAGCCAAAAACATTCAGTACTTC	CASREDNIAKNIQYF